This TCR beta chain was documented in a study of OX40 agonist ivuxolimab in advanced cancers. On the study more broadly: At doses from 0.01 to 10 mg/kg, patients were given intravenous ivuxolimab every 2 weeks.

Measured with immunoSEQ multiplex PCR; TCRdb has only the in-frame clones, and not every one. Of roughly 91,000 clones in the sample, 95% to 97% are singletons; the top ten hold 2%. The ends lost 0 bases at V and 2 bases at J; junction bases unmatched: 4. The CDR3 has 15 amino acids. CDR1 LGHNA and CDR2 YSLEER come from the germline V gene. General study results and limits: Individuals who were partial responders at 0.1-3.0 mg/kg had clonal expansion that ranked among the lowest.

Notes on this clone: Its target is unknown.

The clonotype comes from an adult with an advanced solid tumor such as melanoma, head and neck, liver or kidney cancer. The rearrangement links TRBV4-3 to TRBJ2-7; 7 bases align to TRBD2. The source was CD4+ or CD8+ T cells sorted from blood, collected in a trial of the OX40 agonist ivuxolimab. The CDR3 is CASSQDQAGAYEQYF. The CDR3 coding sequence is TGCGCCAGCAGCCAAGATCAGGCGGGAGCCTACGAGCAGTACTTC.